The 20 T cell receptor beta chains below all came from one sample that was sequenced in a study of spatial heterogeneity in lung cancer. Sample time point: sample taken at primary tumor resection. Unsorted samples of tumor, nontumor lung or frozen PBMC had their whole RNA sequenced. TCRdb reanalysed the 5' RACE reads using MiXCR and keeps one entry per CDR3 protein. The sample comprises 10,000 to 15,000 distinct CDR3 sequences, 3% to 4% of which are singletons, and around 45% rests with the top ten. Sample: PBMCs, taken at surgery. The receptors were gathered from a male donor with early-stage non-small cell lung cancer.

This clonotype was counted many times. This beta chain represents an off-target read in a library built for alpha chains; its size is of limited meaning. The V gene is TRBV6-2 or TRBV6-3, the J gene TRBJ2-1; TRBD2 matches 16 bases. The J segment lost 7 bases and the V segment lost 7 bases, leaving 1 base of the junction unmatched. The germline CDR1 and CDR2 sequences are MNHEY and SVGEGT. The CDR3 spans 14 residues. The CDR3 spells CASKGLAGGNEQFF. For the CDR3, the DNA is TGTGCCAGCAAGGGACTAGCGGGAGGGAATGAGCAGTTCTTC.

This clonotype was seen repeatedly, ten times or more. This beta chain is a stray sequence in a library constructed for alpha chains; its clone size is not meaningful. The chain's CDR3 is CASSLSPGLAGVGHTDTQYF. The CDR3 coding sequence is TGTGCCAGCAGCCTTTCGCCGGGACTAGCGGGAGTGGGGCACACAGATACGCAGTATTTT. The chain is built from TRBV4-2 and TRBJ2-3, with 14 nucleotides matching TRBD2. CDR1 LGHNA and CDR2 YNFKEQ come from the germline V gene. The CDR3 is 20 amino acids. With V trimmed by 4 bases and J by 2 bases, 14 bases remained unmatched.

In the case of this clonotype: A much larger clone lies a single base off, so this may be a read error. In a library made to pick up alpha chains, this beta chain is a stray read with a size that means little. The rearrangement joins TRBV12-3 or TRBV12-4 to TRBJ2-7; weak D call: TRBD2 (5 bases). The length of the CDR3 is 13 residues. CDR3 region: CASRGGHPYEQHF. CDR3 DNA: TGTGCCAGCAGGGGCGGGCACCCCTACGAGCAGCACTTC.

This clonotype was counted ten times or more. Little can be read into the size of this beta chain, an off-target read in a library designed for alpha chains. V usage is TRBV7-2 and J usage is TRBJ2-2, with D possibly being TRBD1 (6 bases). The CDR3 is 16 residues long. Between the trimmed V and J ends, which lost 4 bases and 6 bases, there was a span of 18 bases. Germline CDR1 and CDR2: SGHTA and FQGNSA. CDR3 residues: CASSSHRSGVPGELFF. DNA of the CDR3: TGTGCCAGCAGCTCCCATAGGTCAGGGGTTCCCGGGGAGCTGTTTTTT.

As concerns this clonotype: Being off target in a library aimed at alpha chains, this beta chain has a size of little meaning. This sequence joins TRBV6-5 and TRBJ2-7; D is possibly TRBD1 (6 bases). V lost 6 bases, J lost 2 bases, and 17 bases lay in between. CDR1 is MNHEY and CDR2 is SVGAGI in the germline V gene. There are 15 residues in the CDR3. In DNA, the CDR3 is TGTGCCAGCAGAGGGTCAGGGGCAGGGGCCTACGAGCAGTACTTC. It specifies CASRGSGAGAYEQYF.

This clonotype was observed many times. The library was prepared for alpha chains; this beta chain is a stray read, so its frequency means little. The CDR3 DNA reads TGCGCCAGCAGCTTAAACTCGGTTAGACTAGCGGGGAGGACCTACGAGCAGTACTTC. Its protein is CASSLNSVRLAGRTYEQYF. This sequence joins TRBV5-1 and TRBJ2-7; 11 bases are shared with TRBD2. This CDR3 is 19 amino acids long. CDR1 is SGHRS, CDR2 YFSETQ, per germline. Trimming removed 2 bases from V and 2 bases from J; junction bases left unmatched: 15.

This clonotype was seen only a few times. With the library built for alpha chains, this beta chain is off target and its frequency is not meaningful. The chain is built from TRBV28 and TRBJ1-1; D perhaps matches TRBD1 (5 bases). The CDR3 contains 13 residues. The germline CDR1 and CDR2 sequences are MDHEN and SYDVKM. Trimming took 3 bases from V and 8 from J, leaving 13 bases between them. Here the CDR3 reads CASSLGGIREAFF. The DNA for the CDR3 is TGTGCCAGCAGTTTGGGGGGAATTAGGGAAGCTTTCTTT.

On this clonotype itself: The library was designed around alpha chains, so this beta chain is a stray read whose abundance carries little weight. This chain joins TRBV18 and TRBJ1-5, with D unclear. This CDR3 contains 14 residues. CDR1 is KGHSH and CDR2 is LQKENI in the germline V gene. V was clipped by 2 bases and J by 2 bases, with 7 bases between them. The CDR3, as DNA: TGTGCCAGCTCACCATTGGCAGGCAATCAGCCCCAGCATTTT. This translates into CASSPLAGNQPQHF.

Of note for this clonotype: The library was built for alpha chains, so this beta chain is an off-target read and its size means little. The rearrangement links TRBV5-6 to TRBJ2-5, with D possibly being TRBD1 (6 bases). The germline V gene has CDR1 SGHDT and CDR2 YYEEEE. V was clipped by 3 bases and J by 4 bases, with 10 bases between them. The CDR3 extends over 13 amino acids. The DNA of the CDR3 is TGTGCCAGCAGCTGGGGGCCAGCAGAGACCCAGTACTTC. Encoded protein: CASSWGPAETQYF.

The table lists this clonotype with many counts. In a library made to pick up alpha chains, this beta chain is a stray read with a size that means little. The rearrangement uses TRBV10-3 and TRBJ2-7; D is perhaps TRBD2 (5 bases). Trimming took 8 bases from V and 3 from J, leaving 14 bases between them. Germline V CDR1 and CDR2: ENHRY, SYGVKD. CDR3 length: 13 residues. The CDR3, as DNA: TGTGCCATCCGCGGGCGGCTGAGCTACGAGCAGTACTTC. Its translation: CAIRGRLSYEQYF.

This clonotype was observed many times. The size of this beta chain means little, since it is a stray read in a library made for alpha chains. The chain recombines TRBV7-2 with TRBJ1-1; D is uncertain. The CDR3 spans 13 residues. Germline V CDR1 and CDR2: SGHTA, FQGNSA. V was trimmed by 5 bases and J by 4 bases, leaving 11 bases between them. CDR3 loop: CASSQTRSTEAFF. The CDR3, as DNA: TGTGCCAGCAGCCAGACAAGGAGCACTGAAGCTTTCTTT.

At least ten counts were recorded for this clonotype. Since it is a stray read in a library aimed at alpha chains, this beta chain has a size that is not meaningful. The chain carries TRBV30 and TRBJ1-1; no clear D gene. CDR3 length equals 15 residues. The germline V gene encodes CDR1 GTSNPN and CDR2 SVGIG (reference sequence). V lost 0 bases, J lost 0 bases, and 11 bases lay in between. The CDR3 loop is CAWSVGGIMNTEAFF. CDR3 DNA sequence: TGTGCCTGGAGTGTGGGAGGGATTATGAACACTGAAGCTTTCTTT.

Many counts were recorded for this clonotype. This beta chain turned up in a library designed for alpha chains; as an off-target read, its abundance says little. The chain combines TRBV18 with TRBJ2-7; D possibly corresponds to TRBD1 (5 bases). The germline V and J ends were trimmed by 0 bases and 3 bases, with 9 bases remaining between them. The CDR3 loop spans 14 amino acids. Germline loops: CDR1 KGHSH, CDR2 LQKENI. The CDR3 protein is CASSPPGQLYEQYF. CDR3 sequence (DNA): TGTGCCAGCTCACCACCCGGACAACTCTACGAGCAGTACTTC.

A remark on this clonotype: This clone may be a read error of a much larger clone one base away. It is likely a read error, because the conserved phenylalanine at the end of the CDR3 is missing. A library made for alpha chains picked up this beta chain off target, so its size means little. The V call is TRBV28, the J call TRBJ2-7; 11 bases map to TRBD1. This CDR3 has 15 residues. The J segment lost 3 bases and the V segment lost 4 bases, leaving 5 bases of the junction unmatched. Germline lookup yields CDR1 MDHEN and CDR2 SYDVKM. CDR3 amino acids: CASSSSGTGGYEQYL. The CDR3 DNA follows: TGTGCCAGCAGTTCCTCCGGGACAGGGGGCTACGAGCAGTACCTC.

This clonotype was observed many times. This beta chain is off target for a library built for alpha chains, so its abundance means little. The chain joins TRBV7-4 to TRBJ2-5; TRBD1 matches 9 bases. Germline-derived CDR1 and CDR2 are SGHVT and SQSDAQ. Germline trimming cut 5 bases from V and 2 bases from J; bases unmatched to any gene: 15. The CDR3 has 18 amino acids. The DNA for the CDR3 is TGTGCCAGCAGCGACCCGGGACAGGGTTCCCCGAAACAAGAGACCCAGTACTTC. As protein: CASSDPGQGSPKQETQYF.

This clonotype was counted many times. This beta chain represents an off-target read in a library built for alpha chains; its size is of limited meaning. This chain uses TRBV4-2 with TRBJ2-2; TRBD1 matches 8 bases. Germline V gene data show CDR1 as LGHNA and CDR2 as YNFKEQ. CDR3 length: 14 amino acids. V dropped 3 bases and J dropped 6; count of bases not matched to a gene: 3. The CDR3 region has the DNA TGTGCCAGCAGCCAGACAGGGGTGGCCGGGGAGCTGTTTTTT. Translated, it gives CASSQTGVAGELFF.

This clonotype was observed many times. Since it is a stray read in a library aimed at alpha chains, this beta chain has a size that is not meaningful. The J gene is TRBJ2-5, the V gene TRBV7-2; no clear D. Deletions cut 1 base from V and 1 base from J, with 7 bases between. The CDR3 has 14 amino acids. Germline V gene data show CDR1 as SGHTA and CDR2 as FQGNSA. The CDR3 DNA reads TGTGCCAGCAGCTTAGGGGGAATCCAAGAGACCCAGTACTTC. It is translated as CASSLGGIQETQYF.

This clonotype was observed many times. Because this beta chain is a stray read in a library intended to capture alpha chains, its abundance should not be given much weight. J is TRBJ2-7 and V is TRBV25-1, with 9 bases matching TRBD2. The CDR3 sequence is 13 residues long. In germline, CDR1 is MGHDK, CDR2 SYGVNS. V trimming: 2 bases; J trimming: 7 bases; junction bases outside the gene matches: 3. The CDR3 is CASSEGGRVEQYF. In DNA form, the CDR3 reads TGTGCCAGCAGTGAAGGCGGGAGGGTAGAGCAGTACTTC.

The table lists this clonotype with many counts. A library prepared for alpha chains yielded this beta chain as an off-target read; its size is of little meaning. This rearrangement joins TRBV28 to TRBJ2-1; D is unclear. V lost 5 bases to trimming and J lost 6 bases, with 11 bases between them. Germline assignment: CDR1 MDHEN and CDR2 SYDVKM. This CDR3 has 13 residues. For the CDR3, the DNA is TGTGCCAGCAGTGGACCTGGGGTCAATGAGCAGTTCTTC. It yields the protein CASSGPGVNEQFF.

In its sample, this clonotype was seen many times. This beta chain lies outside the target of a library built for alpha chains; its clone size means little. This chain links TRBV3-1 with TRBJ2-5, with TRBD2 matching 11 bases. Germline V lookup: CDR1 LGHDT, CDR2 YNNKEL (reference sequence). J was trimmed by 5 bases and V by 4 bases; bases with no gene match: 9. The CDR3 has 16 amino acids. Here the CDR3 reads CASSPTLAGGGETQYF. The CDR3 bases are TGTGCCAGCAGCCCCACCCTAGCGGGAGGCGGTGAGACCCAGTACTTC.